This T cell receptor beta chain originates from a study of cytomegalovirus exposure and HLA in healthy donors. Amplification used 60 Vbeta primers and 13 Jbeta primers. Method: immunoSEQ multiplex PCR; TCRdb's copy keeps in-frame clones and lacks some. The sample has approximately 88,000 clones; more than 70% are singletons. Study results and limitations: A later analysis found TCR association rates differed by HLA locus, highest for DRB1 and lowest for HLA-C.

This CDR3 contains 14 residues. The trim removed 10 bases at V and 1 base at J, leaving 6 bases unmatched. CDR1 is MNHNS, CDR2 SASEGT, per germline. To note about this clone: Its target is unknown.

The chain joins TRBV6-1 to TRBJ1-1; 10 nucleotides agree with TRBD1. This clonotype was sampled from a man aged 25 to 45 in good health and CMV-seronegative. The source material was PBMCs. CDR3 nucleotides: TGTGCCACACTCTGGACAGGGGGGAACACTGAAGCTTTCTTT. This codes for CATLWTGGNTEAFF.